The 4 T cell receptor beta chains below were found in one sample sequenced in a study of blood T cell repertoires in COVID-19. The data were produced by immunoSEQ multiplex PCR, yet TCRdb's version contains in-frame clones alone and is incomplete. Here the sample spans tens of thousands of clones, 82% being singletons. Input material: peripheral blood. The source of these receptors is a human donor in a cohort sampled during active COVID-19.

This clone was seen at least ten times. The rearrangement joins TRBV6-2 or TRBV6-3 to TRBJ1-6; TRBD1 is a possible D gene (6 bases). The CDR3 spans 12 residues. Germline CDR1 reads MNHEY; CDR2 reads SVGEGT. V lost 2 bases to trimming and J lost 14 bases, with 10 bases between them. Written as DNA, the CDR3 is TGTGCCAGCAGTTACGACAGGCAGGCCCTCCACTTT. Translating it yields CASSYDRQALHF.

This clone was seen a few times. The chain recombines TRBV6-4 with TRBJ2-1, with 15 bases aligning to TRBD2. J was trimmed by 10 bases and V by 4 bases; bases with no gene match: 2. The CDR3 covers 14 residues. The germline V gene encodes CDR1 MRHNA and CDR2 SNTAGT. The CDR3 bases are TGTGCCAGCAGTGCCGGGACTAGCGGGGGGGAGCAGTTCTTC. Its translation is CASSAGTSGGEQFF.

This clone has a single count. The V and J genes are TRBV19 and TRBJ2-3; D not resolved. CDR3 length equals 14 residues. V gave up 3 bases and J gave up 2 bases, with 9 bases separating them. Germline CDR1 is LNHDA and CDR2 is SQIVND (reference sequence). The CDR3 coding sequence is TGTGCCAGTAGTATGCTAGTCACCACAGATACGCAGTATTTT. Translating it yields CASSMLVTTDTQYF.

This chain uses TRBV7-8 with TRBJ2-1; no clear D gene. V lost 6 bases to trimming and J lost 4 bases, with 4 bases between them. The CDR3 totals 11 residues. Germline CDR1 is SGHVS and CDR2 is FQNEAQ. The CDR3 nucleotides are TGTGCCAGCAGTGAGTACAATGAGCAGTTCTTC. Amino acid sequence: CASSEYNEQFF.